These T cell receptor beta chains were read from a single sample in a study of cytomegalovirus exposure and HLA in healthy donors. The protocol was immunoSEQ multiplex PCR, while the TCRdb copy is restricted to in-frame clones and leaves out a portion. The sample records some 120,000 clones, roughly 80% being singletons. Specimen: PBMCs. The receptors originated from a middle-aged woman in good health and CMV-seropositive. Each CDR3 is given with its conserved first and last residue. The D gene is left open where the match is weak. The size of a clone is reported for some rows only, either as once, few or many, or as a class for expanded clones.

clone size,CDR3 length,D gene,V gene,J gene,CDR3 DNA,CDR3 protein
NA,13,NA,TRBV7-2,TRBJ2-7,TGTGCCAGCAGGCAGACCGTGGCGGGCGAGCAGTACTTC,CASRQTVAGEQYF
NA,15,NA,TRBV18,TRBJ2-2,TGTGCCAGCTCACCGGCACTAGCAGACACCGGGGAGCTGTTTTTT,CASSPALADTGELFF
NA,13,NA,TRBV10-3,TRBJ1-2,TGTGCCATCAGTGAGTCCAAGACACAGGTCTACACCTTC,CAISESKTQVYTF
NA,16,NA,TRBV7-9,TRBJ2-5,TGTGCCAGCAGCTTAAGTGCAGGACCGGGACAAGAGACCCAGTACTTC,CASSLSAGPGQETQYF
NA,12,TRBD1,TRBV7-9,TRBJ1-1,TGTGCCAGCTCTCACCGGGACAGTGAAGCTTTCTTT,CASSHRDSEAFF
NA,16,NA,TRBV5-1,TRBJ2-3,TGCGCCAGCATTCTGGAGGCCGGCAGCCCCACAGATACGCAGTATTTT,CASILEAGSPTDTQYF
NA,17,TRBD2,TRBV5-1,TRBJ2-1,TGCGCCAGCAGCTTGTGGCGGGCAGGGACTACGTACAATGAGCAGTTCTTC,CASSLWRAGTTYNEQFF
NA,14,NA,TRBV7-2,TRBJ1-1,TGTGCCAGCAGCTTTTCAGGTTCCAACACTGAAGCTTTCTTT,CASSFSGSNTEAFF
NA,18,TRBD1,TRBV7-2,TRBJ2-3,TGTGCCAGCAGCTTAGTATCCCTCGGGACAGGGGGCACAGATACGCAGTATTTT,CASSLVSLGTGGTDTQYF
NA,14,TRBD1,TRBV19,TRBJ1-1,TGTGCCAGTAGTCGAGGACAGGTGAACACTGAAGCTTTCTTT,CASSRGQVNTEAFF
NA,15,TRBD2,TRBV2,TRBJ2-1,TGTGCCAGCAGGCCGGGACTAGCGCCTTACAATGAGCAGTTCTTC,CASRPGLAPYNEQFF
NA,16,TRBD1,TRBV19,TRBJ1-2,TGTGCCAGTAGTCTTCGTTTGGGACAGGGGGATCACGGCTACACCTTC,CASSLRLGQGDHGYTF
NA,14,TRBD1,TRBV7-3,TRBJ1-2,TGTGCCAGCAGCGCCGGGACAGGGGGCCATGGCTACACCTTC,CASSAGTGGHGYTF
NA,17,TRBD1,TRBV5-1,TRBJ1-5,TGCGCCAGCAGCTTGGGTACAGGGGAACCGTCCAGTCAGCCCCAGCATTTT,CASSLGTGEPSSQPQHF
NA,14,TRBD2,TRBV2,TRBJ2-1,TGTGCCAGCACCGTCCGGACTAGTGTCAATGAGCAGTTCTTC,CASTVRTSVNEQFF
NA,17,TRBD1,TRBV27,TRBJ2-3,TGTGCCAGCAGCCTCGACGGCGACAGGGGGCGAGTAGCTACGCAGTATTTT,CASSLDGDRGRVATQYF
NA,18,NA,TRBV7-2,TRBJ1-4,TGTGCCAGCAGTCCCGATGGAAGCGGGGCCCGGAGGGGTGAAAAACTGTTTTTT,CASSPDGSGARRGEKLFF
NA,16,TRBD2,TRBV7-2,TRBJ2-2,TGTGCCAGCAAACTCGCGGCGGGAGGGCCCAACGGGGAGCTGTTTTTT,CASKLAAGGPNGELFF
NA,15,TRBD1,TRBV4-3,TRBJ1-2,TGCGCCAGCAGCCAAGCGACAGGGGCTTTGTATGGCTACACCTTC,CASSQATGALYGYTF
NA,13,NA,TRBV2,TRBJ2-7,TGTGCCAGCAGTGCACAGGGTGGACACGAGCAGTACTTC,CASSAQGGHEQYF
NA,15,TRBD2,TRBV28,TRBJ2-2,TGTGCCAGCAGCAATAGCGGGGTAAACACCGGGGAGCTGTTTTTT,CASSNSGVNTGELFF
NA,13,NA,TRBV28,TRBJ1-5,TGTGCCAGCAGAGACGAGGGAAGTCAGCCCCAGCATTTT,CASRDEGSQPQHF
NA,15,NA,TRBV7-2,TRBJ1-5,TGTGCCAGCAGGCCGGTGGGGGGGAGCAATCAGCCCCAGCATTTT,CASRPVGGSNQPQHF
few,16,TRBD1,TRBV18,TRBJ1-4,TGTGCCAGCTCACCCGCAGGGGGCGAGATAGATGAAAAACTGTTTTTT,CASSPAGGEIDEKLFF
few,15,TRBD1,TRBV7-8,TRBJ2-2,TGTGCCAGCAGCTTAGAGGGGGCTAGCACCGGGGAGCTGTTTTTT,CASSLEGASTGELFF
NA,14,NA,TRBV4-2,TRBJ2-1,TGTGCCAGCAGCCAAGATTACAGGAACAATGAGCAGTTCTTC,CASSQDYRNNEQFF
NA,16,TRBD1,TRBV5-1,TRBJ1-2,TGCGCCAGCAGCCCGGGGACAGGAGAACCTAACTATGGCTACACCTTC,CASSPGTGEPNYGYTF
NA,13,TRBD2,TRBV6-1,TRBJ2-7,TGTGCCAGCATACTAGCGGGAGTGTACGAGCAGTACTTC,CASILAGVYEQYF
NA,11,NA,TRBV7-9,TRBJ1-2,TGTGCCACCACTCGGTCATCGAGGAACACCTTC,CATTRSSRNTF
NA,14,NA,TRBV21-1,TRBJ2-7,TGTGCCAGCAGCCTTCGGGACAGGTATTACGAGCAGTACTTC,CASSLRDRYYEQYF
NA,12,NA,TRBV30,TRBJ2-7,TGTGCCTGGAGTCGCACAGGCTACGAGCAGTACTTC,CAWSRTGYEQYF
NA,16,TRBD2,TRBV4-3,TRBJ2-1,TGCGCCAGCAGCCAACCTTACAGCGGGGGGGCCGATGAGCAGTTCTTC,CASSQPYSGGADEQFF
once,17,TRBD2,TRBV4-2,TRBJ2-3,TGTGCCAGCAGCCAAAGACGCCCCGGGGGGGGAGTGGATACGCAGTATTTT,CASSQRRPGGGVDTQYF
NA,14,TRBD1,TRBV28,TRBJ2-7,TGTGCCAGCAGAGAGGACAGGAGCTCCTACGAGCAGTACTTC,CASREDRSSYEQYF
NA,15,NA,TRBV5-4,TRBJ1-6,TGTGCCAGCAGCTTGGAGTTCCAGGGTAATTCACCCCTCCACTTT,CASSLEFQGNSPLHF
NA,13,NA,TRBV5-4,TRBJ1-1,TGTGCCAGCAGCGAAGCCCCGAACAGGGAAGCTTTCTTT,CASSEAPNREAFF
NA,16,TRBD1,TRBV10-3,TRBJ1-5,TGTGCCATCAGTCCCGGGACAGGGTATAGCAATCAGCCCCAGCATTTT,CAISPGTGYSNQPQHF
NA,11,NA,TRBV2,TRBJ1-5,TGTGCCAGCAGTGCCCTTGGCAGGATACAATTT,CASSALGRIQF
few,14,NA,TRBV6-4,TRBJ2-3,TGTGCCAGCCGCGTGGACTCTAGCACAGATACGCAGTATTTT,CASRVDSSTDTQYF
NA,20,TRBD1,TRBV10-3,TRBJ2-2,TGTGCCATCAGTGAGTCGACTCCCCACAGGGGTTTGGGCAGCACCGGGGAGCTGTTTTTT,CAISESTPHRGLGSTGELFF
NA,14,NA,TRBV7-6,TRBJ2-3,TGTGCCAGCAGCTTTAGGGGGGGCGCAGATACGCAGTATTTT,CASSFRGGADTQYF
few,15,NA,TRBV7-8,TRBJ2-3,TGTGCCAGCAGCTTAGGGGGGCCACTGGTAGATACGCAGTATTTT,CASSLGGPLVDTQYF
NA,14,NA,TRBV5-4,TRBJ1-4,TGTGCCAGCCACCCTCGGGGGGGTGGTGAAAAACTGTTTTTT,CASHPRGGGEKLFF
NA,15,TRBD1,TRBV6-5,TRBJ1-1,TGTGCCAGCAGTTTAGTAGGGACAGTCAACACTGAAGCTTTCTTT,CASSLVGTVNTEAFF
once,16,TRBD1,TRBV7-9,TRBJ1-6,TGTGCCAGCAGCTCACAGGGGGCGCGATATAATTCACCCCTCCACTTT,CASSSQGARYNSPLHF
NA,15,TRBD1,TRBV5-1,TRBJ1-1,TGCGCCAGCAGCGGGGACAGGTCTTCGGACACTGAAGCTTTCTTT,CASSGDRSSDTEAFF
NA,18,TRBD2,TRBV27,TRBJ2-3,TGTGCCAGCAGTTTATTCGGACTAGCGGGGAGAATCACAGATACGCAGTATTTT,CASSLFGLAGRITDTQYF
NA,13,NA,TRBV11-2,TRBJ2-2,TGTGCCAGCAGCTTAGTAGCGCCCGGGGAGCTGTTTTTT,CASSLVAPGELFF
NA,18,TRBD1,TRBV27,TRBJ1-5,TGTGCCAGCAGTCCCCCAGGGGGCCCAATTTATAGCAATCAGCCCCAGCATTTT,CASSPPGGPIYSNQPQHF
NA,13,TRBD1,TRBV6-1,TRBJ1-2,TGTGCCAGCACCTACGACAGGGCCGGTGGCTACACCTTC,CASTYDRAGGYTF
NA,14,NA,TRBV29-1,TRBJ2-1,TGCAGCGCCGGACGGCGGGGTAGCTACAATGAGCAGTTCTTC,CSAGRRGSYNEQFF
NA,14,TRBD1,TRBV5-1,TRBJ1-2,TGCGCCAGCAGCTCCGGGACAGGGCTTGGTGGCTACACCTTC,CASSSGTGLGGYTF
NA,16,NA,TRBV27,TRBJ2-5,TGTGCCAGCAGACCCCCCCGAGGAGGGGGCCAGGAGACCCAGTACTTC,CASRPPRGGGQETQYF
NA,14,TRBD1,TRBV6-1,TRBJ1-2,TGTGCCAGCATTTTTGGACAGGCAGAGTATGGCTACACCTTC,CASIFGQAEYGYTF
NA,13,NA,TRBV18,TRBJ2-1,TGTGCCAGCTCACCCTACGGGGTAAATGAGCAGTTCTTC,CASSPYGVNEQFF
NA,14,NA,TRBV2,TRBJ1-6,TGTGCCAGCAGGGGGCCTAACCCTAATTCACCCCTCCACTTT,CASRGPNPNSPLHF
NA,13,NA,TRBV19,TRBJ2-7,TGTGCCAGTAGTATAGATCGCACAGCCGAGCAGTACTTC,CASSIDRTAEQYF
NA,14,NA,TRBV30,TRBJ1-5,TGTGCCTGGAGCCTTACAGGGTCGGTGCAGCCCCAGCATTTT,CAWSLTGSVQPQHF
NA,15,TRBD2,TRBV2,TRBJ2-3,TGTGCCAGCAGTGCAAGCGGGGGAAACACAGATACGCAGTATTTT,CASSASGGNTDTQYF